The source of this TCR beta chain is a study of human T cells and chemical hapten exposure. Study-wide background: Patients, largely female, had alopecia areata, totalis or universalis.

Time point in this sample: pre-sensitization, week 0. The treatment was: therapeutic diphenylcyclopropenone sensitization with weekly scalp DPC. This clonotype was detected ten times or more. Each CDR3 protein gets one entry after TCRdb re-called the RACE reads with MiXCR. The repertoire holds about 380,000 distinct CDR3 sequences, 4.5% to 5.5% seen once, with 2% to 3% in the top ten. Germline values: CDR1 MNHEY, CDR2 SVGEGT. Trimming removed 6 bases from V and 2 bases from J, with 10 bases in between. The CDR3 contains 13 residues. This sequence was found in a woman aged 45-60 years with alopecia areata. Some clones in this sample may be carry-over from other donors' samples. Specimen: whole blood, collected in connection with sensitization to the hapten diphenylcyclopropenone (DPC). The chain employs TRBV6-2 or TRBV6-3 and TRBJ1-1; TRBD1 might be the D (5 bases). DNA of the CDR3: TGTGCCAGCAGACGGGACTCCAACACTGAAGCTTTCTTT. Its protein product is CASRRDSNTEAFF.